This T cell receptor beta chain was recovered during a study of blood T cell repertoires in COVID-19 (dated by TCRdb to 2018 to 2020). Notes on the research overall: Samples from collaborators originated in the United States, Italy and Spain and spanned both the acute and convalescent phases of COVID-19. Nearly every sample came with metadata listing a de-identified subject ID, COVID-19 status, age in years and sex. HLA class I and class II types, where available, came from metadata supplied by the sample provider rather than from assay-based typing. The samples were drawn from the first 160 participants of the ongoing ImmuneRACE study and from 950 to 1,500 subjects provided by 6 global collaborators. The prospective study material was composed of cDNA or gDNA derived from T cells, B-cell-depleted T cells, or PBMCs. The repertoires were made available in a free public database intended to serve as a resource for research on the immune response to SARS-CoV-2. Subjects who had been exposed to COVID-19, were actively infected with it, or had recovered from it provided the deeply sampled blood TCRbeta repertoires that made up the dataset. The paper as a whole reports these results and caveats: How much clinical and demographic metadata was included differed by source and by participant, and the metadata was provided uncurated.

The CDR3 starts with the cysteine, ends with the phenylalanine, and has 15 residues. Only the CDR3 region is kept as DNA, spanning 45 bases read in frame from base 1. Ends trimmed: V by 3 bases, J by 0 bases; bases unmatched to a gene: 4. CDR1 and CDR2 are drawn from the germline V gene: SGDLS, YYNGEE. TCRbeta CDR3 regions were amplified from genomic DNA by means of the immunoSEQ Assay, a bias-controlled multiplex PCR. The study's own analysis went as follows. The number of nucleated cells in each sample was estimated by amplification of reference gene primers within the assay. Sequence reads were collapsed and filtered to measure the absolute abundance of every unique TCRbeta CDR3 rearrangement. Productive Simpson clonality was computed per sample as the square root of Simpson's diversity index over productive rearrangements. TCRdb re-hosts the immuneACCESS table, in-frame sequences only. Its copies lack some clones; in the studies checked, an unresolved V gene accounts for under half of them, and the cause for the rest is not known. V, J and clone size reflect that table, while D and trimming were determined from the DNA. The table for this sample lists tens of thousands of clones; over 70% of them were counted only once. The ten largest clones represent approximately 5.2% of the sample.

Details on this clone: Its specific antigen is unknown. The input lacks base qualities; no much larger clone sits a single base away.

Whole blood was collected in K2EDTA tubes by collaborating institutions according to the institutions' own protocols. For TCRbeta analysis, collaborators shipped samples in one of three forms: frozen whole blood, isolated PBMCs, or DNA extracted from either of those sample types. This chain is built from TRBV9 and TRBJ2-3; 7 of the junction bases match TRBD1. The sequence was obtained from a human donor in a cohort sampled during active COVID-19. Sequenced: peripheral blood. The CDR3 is CASSAQGTSTDTQYF. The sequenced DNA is TGTGCCAGCAGCGCACAGGGGACCAGCACAGATACGCAGTATTTT.